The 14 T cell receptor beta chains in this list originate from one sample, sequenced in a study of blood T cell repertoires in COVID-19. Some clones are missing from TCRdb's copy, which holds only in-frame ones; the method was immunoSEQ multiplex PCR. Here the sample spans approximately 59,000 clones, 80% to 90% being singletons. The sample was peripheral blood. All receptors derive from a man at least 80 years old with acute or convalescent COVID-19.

For the CDR3, the DNA is TGTGCCATTGGACAAATTACTAGCGGTAGCTACGAGCAGTACTTC. Translation gives CAIGQITSGSYEQYF. The V gene is TRBV10-3, the J gene TRBJ2-7; 8 nucleotides align to TRBD2. The CDR3 runs 15 residues. Germline loops: CDR1 ENHRY, CDR2 SYGVKD. With V trimmed by 9 bases and J by 3 bases, 13 bases remained unmatched.

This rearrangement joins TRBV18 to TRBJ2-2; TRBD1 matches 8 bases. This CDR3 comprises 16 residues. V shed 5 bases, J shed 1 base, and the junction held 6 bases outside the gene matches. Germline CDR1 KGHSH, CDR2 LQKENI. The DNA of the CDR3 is TGTGCCAGCTCATCGGTTGGACAGGGGAACACCGGGGAGCTGTTTTTT. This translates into CASSSVGQGNTGELFF.

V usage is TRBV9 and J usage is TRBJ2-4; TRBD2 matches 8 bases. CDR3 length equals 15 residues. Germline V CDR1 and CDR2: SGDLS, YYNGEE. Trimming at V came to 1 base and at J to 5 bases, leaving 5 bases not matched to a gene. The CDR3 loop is CASSVSGSYENIQYF. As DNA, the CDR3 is TGTGCCAGCAGCGTAAGCGGGAGCTACGAAAACATTCAGTACTTC.

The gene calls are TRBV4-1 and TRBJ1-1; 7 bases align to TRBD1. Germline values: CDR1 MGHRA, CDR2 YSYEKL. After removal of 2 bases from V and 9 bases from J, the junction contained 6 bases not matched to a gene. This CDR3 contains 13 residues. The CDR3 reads CASSQLVQGKAFF. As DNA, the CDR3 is TGCGCCAGCAGCCAACTCGTACAGGGGAAAGCTTTCTTT.

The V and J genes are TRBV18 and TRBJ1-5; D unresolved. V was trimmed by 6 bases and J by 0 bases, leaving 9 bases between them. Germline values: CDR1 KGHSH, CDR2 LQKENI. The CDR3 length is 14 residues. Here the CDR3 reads CASSPGFSNQPQHF. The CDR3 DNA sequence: TGTGCCAGCTCCCCCGGTTTTAGCAATCAGCCCCAGCATTTT.

This CDR3 is CSVERTGAYEQYF. CDR3 DNA sequence: TGCAGCGTTGAAAGGACAGGAGCCTACGAGCAGTACTTC. The genes are TRBV29-1 and TRBJ2-7; 7 bases are shared with TRBD1. V was pared by 2 bases and J by 2 bases, with 3 bases of the junction left unmatched. The CDR3 has 13 residues. Germline V gene lookup returns CDR1 SQVTM and CDR2 ANQGSEA.

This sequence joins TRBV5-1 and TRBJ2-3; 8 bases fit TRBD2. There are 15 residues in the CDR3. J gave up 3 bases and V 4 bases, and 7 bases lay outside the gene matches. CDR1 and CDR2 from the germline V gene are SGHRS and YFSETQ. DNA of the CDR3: TGCGCCAGCAGCCTCCTCGGACTAGCAACAGATACGCAGTATTTT. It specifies CASSLLGLATDTQYF. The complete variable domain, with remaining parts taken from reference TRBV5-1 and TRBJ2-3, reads KAGVTQTPRYLIKTRGQQVTLSCSPISGHRSVSWYQQTPGQGLQFLFEYFSETQRNKGNFPGRFSGRQFSNSRSEMNVSTLELGDSALYLCASSLLGLATDTQYFGPGTRLTVL.

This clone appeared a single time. The DNA for the CDR3 is TGTGCCCTTGGGGGCGGGAGCACAGATACGCAGTATTTT. This translates into CALGGGSTDTQYF. The chain links TRBV10-3 to TRBJ2-3; possibly TRBD1 for D (6 bases). Trimming pared 11 bases from V and 0 bases from J, leaving 12 bases between. Germline values: CDR1 ENHRY, CDR2 SYGVKD. This CDR3 is built from 13 residues.

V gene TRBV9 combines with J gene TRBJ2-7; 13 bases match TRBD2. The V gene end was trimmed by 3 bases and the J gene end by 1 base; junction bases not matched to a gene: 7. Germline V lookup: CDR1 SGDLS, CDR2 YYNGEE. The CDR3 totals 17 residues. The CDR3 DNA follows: TGTGCCAGCAGCGGGGGACTAGCGGGAAAGGGGTCCTACGAGCAGTACTTC. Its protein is CASSGGLAGKGSYEQYF.

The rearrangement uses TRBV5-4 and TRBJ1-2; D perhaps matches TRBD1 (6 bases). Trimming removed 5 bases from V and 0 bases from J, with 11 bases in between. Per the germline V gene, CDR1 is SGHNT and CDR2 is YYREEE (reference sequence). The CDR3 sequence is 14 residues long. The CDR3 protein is CASRHGQTNYGYTF. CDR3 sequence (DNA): TGTGCCAGCAGACATGGACAGACTAACTATGGCTACACCTTC.

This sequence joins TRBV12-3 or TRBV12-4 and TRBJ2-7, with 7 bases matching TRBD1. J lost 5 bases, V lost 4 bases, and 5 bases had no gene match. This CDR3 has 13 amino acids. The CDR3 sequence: CASSYRGLNEQYF. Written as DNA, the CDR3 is TGTGCCAGCAGTTACAGGGGTCTCAACGAGCAGTACTTC.

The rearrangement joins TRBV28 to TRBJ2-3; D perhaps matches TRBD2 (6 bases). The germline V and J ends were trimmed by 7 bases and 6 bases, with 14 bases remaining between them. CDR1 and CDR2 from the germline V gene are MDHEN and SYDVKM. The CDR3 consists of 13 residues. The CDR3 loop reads CASKGGTVDTQYF. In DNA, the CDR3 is TGTGCCAGCAAAGGCGGGACGGTTGATACGCAGTATTTT.

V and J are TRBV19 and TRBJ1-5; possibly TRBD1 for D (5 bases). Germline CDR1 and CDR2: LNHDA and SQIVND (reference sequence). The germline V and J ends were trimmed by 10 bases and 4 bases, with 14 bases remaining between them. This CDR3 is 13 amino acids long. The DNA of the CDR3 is TGTGCCACCCGATGGGGGGTAAATCAGCCCCAGCATTTT. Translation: CATRWGVNQPQHF.

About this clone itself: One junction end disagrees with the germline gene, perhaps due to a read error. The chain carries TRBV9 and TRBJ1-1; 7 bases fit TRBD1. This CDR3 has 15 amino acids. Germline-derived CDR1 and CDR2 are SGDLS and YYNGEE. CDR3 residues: CASSARTGLNTEAFF. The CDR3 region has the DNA TGTGCCAGCAGCGCCCGGACAGGATTGAATACTGAAGCTTTCTTT. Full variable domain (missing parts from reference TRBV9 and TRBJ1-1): DSGVTQTPKHLITATGQRVTLRCSPRSGDLSVYWYQQSLDQGLQFLIQYYNGEERAKGNILERFSAQQFPDLHSELNLSSLELGDSALYFCASSARTGLNTEAFFGQGTRLTVV.